This T cell receptor beta chain was captured by sequencing in a study of CD8+CD57+ T cells in acquired aplastic anemia. CDR3 length: 16 residues. The germline CDR1 and CDR2 sequences are LNHNV and YYDKDF (reference sequence). Trimming took 3 bases from V and 5 from J; bases not matched to a gene: 10. Those patients picked for sequencing had displayed CD8+CD57+ cell expansion on flow cytometry. Blood was sampled before the patients had received any therapy. TCR beta VDJ and CDR3 were profiled, and genomic DNA was the template. MiXCR, applied by TCRdb to the reads, yields one record per CDR3 protein. This sample has 55,000 to 60,000 distinct CDR3 sequences, with roughly three fifths found just once.

This receptor was taken from a human donor with aplastic anemia. Material: sorted CD4+, CD8+, or CD8+CD57+ T cells (not recorded which) from PBMCs. The chain couples TRBV15 to TRBJ2-5; 9 bases map to TRBD1. The CDR3 region has the DNA TGTGCCACCAGCAGTACCACGGGACAGGGAGGGGAGACCCAGTACTTC. Its translation is CATSSTTGQGGETQYF.